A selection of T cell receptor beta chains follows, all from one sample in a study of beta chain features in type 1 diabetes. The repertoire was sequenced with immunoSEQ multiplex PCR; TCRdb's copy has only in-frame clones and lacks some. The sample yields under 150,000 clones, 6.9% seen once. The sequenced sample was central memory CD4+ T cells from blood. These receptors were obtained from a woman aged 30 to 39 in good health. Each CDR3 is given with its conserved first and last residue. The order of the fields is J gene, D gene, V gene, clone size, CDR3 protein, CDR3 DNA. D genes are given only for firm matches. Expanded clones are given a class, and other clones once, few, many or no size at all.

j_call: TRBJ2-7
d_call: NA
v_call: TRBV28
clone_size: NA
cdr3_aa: CASRSAYYKQYF
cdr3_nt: TGTGCCAGCAGGTCTGCGTACTACAAGCAGTACTTC

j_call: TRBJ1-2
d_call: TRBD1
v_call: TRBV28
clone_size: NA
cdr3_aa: CASSLGDRAYGYTF
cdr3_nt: TGTGCCAGCAGTTTGGGCGACAGGGCCTATGGCTACACCTTC

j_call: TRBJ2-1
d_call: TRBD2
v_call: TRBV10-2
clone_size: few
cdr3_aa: CASSPAGVRDEQFF
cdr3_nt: TGCGCCAGCAGCCCAGCGGGAGTTAGGGATGAGCAGTTCTTC

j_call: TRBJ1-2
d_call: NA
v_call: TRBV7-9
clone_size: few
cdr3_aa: CASSSILGPRGYTF
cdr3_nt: TGTGCCAGCAGCTCGATATTGGGGCCCAGGGGCTACACCTTC

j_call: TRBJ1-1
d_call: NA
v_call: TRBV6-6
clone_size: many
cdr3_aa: CASTITENTEAFF
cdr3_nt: TGTGCCAGCACCATAACAGAGAACACTGAAGCTTTCTTT

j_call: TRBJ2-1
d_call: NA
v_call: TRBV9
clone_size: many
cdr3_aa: CASSVVLLRTGSIFHEQFF
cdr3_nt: TGTGCCAGCAGCGTAGTTCTCTTAAGGACGGGATCGATCTTCCATGAGCAGTTCTTC

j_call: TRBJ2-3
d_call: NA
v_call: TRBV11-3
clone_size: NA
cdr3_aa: CASSPGSRDTQYF
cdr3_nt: TGTGCCAGCAGCCCCGGGAGCCGAGATACGCAGTATTTT

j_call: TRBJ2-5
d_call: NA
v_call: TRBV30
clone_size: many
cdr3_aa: CAWSVTQGQETQYF
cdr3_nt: TGTGCCTGGAGTGTAACACAGGGCCAAGAGACCCAGTACTTC

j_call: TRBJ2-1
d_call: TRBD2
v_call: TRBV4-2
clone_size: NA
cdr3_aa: CASSQFHGLAEYNEQFF
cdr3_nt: TGTGCCAGCAGCCAATTCCATGGACTAGCGGAATACAATGAGCAGTTCTTC

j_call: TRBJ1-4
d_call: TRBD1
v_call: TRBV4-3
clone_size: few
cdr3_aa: CASSQGQGNEKLFF
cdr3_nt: TGCGCCAGCAGCCAAGGACAGGGGAATGAAAAACTGTTTTTT

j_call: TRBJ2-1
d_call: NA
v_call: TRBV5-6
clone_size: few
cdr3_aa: CASSLALYNEQFF
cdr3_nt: TGTGCCAGCAGCTTGGCACTCTACAATGAGCAGTTCTTC

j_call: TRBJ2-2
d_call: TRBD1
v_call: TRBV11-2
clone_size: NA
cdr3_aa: CASSTGTGRGTGELFF
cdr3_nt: TGTGCCAGCAGCACCGGGACAGGGAGGGGAACCGGGGAGCTGTTTTTT

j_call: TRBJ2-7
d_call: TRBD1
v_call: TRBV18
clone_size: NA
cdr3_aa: CASSRSRDRDSYEQYF
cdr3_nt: TGTGCCAGCTCACGATCCCGGGACAGGGACTCCTACGAGCAGTACTTC

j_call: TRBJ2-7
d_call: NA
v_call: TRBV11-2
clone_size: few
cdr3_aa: CASSSGVYGQYF
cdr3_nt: TGTGCCAGCAGCTCCGGGGTTTACGGGCAGTACTTC

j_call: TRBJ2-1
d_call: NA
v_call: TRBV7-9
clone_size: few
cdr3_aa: CASSAKRAGSSYNEQFF
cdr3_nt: TGTGCCAGCAGCGCTAAACGAGCGGGTAGCTCCTACAATGAGCAGTTCTTC

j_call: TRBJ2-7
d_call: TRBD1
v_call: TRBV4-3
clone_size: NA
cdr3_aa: CASSQGGAGQGPYEQYF
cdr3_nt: TGCGCCAGCAGCCAAGGGGGTGCGGGACAGGGCCCCTACGAGCAGTACTTC

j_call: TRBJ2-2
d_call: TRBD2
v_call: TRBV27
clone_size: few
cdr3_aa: CASRMPGLARTGELFF
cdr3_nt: TGTGCCAGCAGAATGCCGGGACTAGCTAGAACCGGGGAGCTGTTTTTT

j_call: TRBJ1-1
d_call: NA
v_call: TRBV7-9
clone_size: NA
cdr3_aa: CASSATEQGAEAFF
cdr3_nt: TGTGCCAGCAGCGCAACTGAACAGGGAGCTGAAGCTTTCTTT

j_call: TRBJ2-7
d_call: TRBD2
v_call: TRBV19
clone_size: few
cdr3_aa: CASSTSGTSGSYEQYF
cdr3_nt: TGTGCCAGTAGTACGTCCGGGACTAGCGGCTCCTACGAGCAGTACTTC

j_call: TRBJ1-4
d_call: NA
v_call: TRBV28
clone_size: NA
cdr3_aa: CASRGTAEKLFF
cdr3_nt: TGTGCCAGCCGGGGGACTGCTGAAAAACTGTTTTTT

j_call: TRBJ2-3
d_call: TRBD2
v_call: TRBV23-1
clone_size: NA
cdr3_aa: CASSPPPGTSGNRASTDTQYF
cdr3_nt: TGCGCCAGCAGTCCCCCCCCCGGGACTAGCGGGAACCGAGCTAGCACAGATACGCAGTATTTT

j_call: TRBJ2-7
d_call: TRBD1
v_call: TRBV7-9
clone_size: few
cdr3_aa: CASSLGQGSSYEQYF
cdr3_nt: TGTGCCAGCAGCTTAGGACAGGGAAGCTCCTACGAGCAGTACTTC

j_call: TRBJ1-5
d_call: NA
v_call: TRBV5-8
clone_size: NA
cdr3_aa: CASSLVRGTQGGEQPQHF
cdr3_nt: TGTGCCAGCAGCTTGGTGAGGGGCACACAGGGTGGGGAACAGCCCCAGCATTTT

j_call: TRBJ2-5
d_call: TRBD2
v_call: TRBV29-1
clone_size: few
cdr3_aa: CSVEGGSGGVGETQYF
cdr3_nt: TGCAGCGTTGAAGGTGGGAGCGGGGGGGTTGGGGAGACCCAGTACTTC

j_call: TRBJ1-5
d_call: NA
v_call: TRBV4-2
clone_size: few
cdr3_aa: CASSRTWEDNQPQHF
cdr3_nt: TGTGCCAGCAGCCGGACATGGGAGGACAATCAGCCCCAGCATTTT

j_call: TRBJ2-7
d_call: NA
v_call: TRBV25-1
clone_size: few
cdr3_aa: CASSGEVIYEQYF
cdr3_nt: TGTGCCAGCAGTGGTGAGGTAATCTACGAGCAGTACTTC

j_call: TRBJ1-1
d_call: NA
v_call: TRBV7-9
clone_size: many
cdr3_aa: CASSRGQFKGAFF
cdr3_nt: TGTGCCAGCAGCCGCGGACAGTTCAAGGGAGCTTTCTTT

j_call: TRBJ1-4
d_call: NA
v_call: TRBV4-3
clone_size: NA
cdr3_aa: CASSQELLGAGGNEKLFF
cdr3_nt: TGCGCCAGCAGCCAAGAACTTCTCGGGGCAGGAGGGAATGAAAAACTGTTTTTT

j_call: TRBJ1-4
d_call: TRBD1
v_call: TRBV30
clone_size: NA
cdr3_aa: CATSRGQGNEKLFF
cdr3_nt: TGTGCCACAAGCAGGGGGCAGGGTAATGAAAAACTGTTTTTT

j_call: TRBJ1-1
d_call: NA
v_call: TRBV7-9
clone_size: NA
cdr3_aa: CASSLRQVGTEAFF
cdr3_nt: TGTGCCAGCAGCCTCCGACAGGTCGGCACTGAAGCTTTCTTT

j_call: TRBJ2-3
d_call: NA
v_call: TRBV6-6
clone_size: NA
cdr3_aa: CASSYFGGVVTDTQYF
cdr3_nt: TGTGCCAGCAGTTACTTCGGGGGAGTCGTCACAGATACGCAGTATTTT

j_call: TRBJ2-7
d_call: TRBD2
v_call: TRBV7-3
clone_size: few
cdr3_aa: CATSRSGSSYEQYF
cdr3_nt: TGTGCCACGTCACGGAGCGGGAGCTCCTACGAGCAGTACTTC

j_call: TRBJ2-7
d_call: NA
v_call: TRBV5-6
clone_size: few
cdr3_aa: CASSASSYEQYF
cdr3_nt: TGTGCCAGCAGCGCGAGCTCCTACGAGCAGTACTTC

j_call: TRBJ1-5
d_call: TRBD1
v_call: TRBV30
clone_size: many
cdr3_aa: CAWRDSGGVSGPQHF
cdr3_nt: TGTGCCTGGAGAGACTCAGGGGGCGTGAGTGGGCCCCAGCATTTT

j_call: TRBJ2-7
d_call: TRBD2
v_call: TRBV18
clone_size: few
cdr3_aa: CASSPSSGNYEQYF
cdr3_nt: TGTGCCAGCTCACCCTCTAGCGGGAATTACGAGCAGTACTTC

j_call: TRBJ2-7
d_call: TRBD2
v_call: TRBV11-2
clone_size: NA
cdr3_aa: CASSYGTSGYEQYF
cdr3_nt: TGTGCCAGCAGCTACGGGACTAGCGGTTACGAGCAGTACTTC